These 18 T cell receptor beta chains originate from one sample sequenced in a study of T-cell reconstitution after alpha-beta-depleted transplantation in children. This sample's TCRbeta library carried unique molecular identifier barcodes. TCRdb re-called the PCR reads with MiXCR, one entry per CDR3 protein. In the table there are around 410,000 distinct CDR3 sequences, about a tenth of which are singletons. The sample consisted of PBMCs from the stem cell graft donor, taken from the stem cell graft. The receptors were gathered from a human donor who donated a stem cell graft to a child with acute myeloid leukemia.

This clonotype has at least ten counts. V gene TRBV27 combines with J gene TRBJ2-3; D is unclear. The V gene's germline CDR1 is MNHEY and CDR2 SMNVEV (reference sequence). The CDR3 length is 11 residues. Trimming shortened V by 2 bases and J by 7 bases, and 4 bases separated the two germline ends. CDR3 sequence: CASSLGYTQYF. The DNA for the CDR3 is TGTGCCAGCAGTTTAGGGTATACGCAGTATTTT.

This clonotype was counted ten times or more. The CDR3 DNA reads as TGCAGTGCTAGAGGGCAGGGGGCGTACTATAATTCACCCCTCCACTTT. Translated: CSARGQGAYYNSPLHF. The genes are TRBV20-1 and TRBJ1-6; TRBD1 aligns across 8 bases. The CDR3 runs to 16 residues. Germline V gene data show CDR1 as DFQATT and CDR2 as SNEGSKA (reference sequence). With 1 base clipped from V and 3 bases from J, the junction kept 5 bases outside the gene matches.

There are many counts of this clonotype. The J gene is TRBJ2-3, the V gene TRBV20-1, with TRBD2 identical over 8 bases. The CDR3 consists of 15 residues. Unmatched junction bases numbered 11, after V lost 5 bases and J lost 4 bases. Germline V lookup: CDR1 DFQATT, CDR2 SNEGSKA (reference sequence). The CDR3 nucleotides read TGCAGTGCTCCAGGGGCGGGAGGTTCCCCAGATACGCAGTATTTT. Its protein is CSAPGAGGSPDTQYF.

This clonotype has a handful of counts. The chain carries TRBV30 and TRBJ2-1; 7 bases fit TRBD2. V lost 4 bases and J lost 8; bases outside the gene matches: 14. This CDR3 is built from 15 residues. Germline V gives CDR1 GTSNPN, CDR2 SVGIG (reference sequence). The CDR3 sequence: CAWTWVAGVGDEQFF. The CDR3 DNA is TGTGCCTGGACCTGGGTCGCGGGAGTTGGGGATGAGCAGTTCTTC.

This sequence joins TRBV6-4 and TRBJ1-6; 7 bases agree with TRBD1. Germline V CDR1 and CDR2: MRHNA, SNTAGT. The junction had 6 bases not matched to a gene; V was cut back by 3 bases and J by 10 bases. There are 14 residues in the CDR3. In nucleotides, the CDR3 is TGTGCCAGCAGTGAATCAGGGGGTGGCTCACCCCTCCACTTT. Protein sequence: CASSESGGGSPLHF.

This rearrangement joins TRBV27 to TRBJ1-3; D not resolved. CDR3 length: 13 amino acids. Trimming took off 4 bases at V and 4 bases at J, with 8 bases between the two ends. Germline loops: CDR1 MNHEY, CDR2 SMNVEV (reference sequence). CDR3 sequence (DNA): TGTGCCAGCAGTTCGCAGGACGGAAACACCATATATTTT. This gives the protein CASSSQDGNTIYF.

This clonotype was counted ten times or more. The chain links TRBV20-1 to TRBJ1-2; 9 nucleotides match TRBD1. V trimming: 3 bases; J trimming: 5 bases; junction bases outside the gene matches: 4. There are 13 residues in the CDR3. CDR1 is DFQATT and CDR2 is SNEGSKA in the germline V gene (reference sequence). The CDR3 DNA follows: TGCAGTGCTAGTGACAGGGGGTCGTATGGCTACACCTTC. It encodes CSASDRGSYGYTF.

This clonotype was seen only a few times. CDR3 DNA: TGTGCCAGCAGCCTCCTCGGGGCCAGCGGGTACGAGCAGTACTTC. Translating it yields CASSLLGASGYEQYF. The rearrangement uses TRBV7-2 and TRBJ2-7, with a tentative D call TRBD2 (6 bases). The ends were cut back, 5 bases at V and 4 bases at J, with 18 bases in the middle. The CDR3 has 15 amino acids. Germline V gene data show CDR1 as SGHTA and CDR2 as FQGNSA. The full variable domain, its missing parts supplied by reference TRBV7-2 and TRBJ2-7, is GAGVSQSPSNKVTEKGKDVELRCDPISGHTALYWYRQSLGQGLEFLIYFQGNSAPDKSGLPSDRFSAERTGGSVSTLTIQRTQQEDSAVYLCASSLLGASGYEQYFGPGTRLTVT.

The chain couples TRBV12-3 or TRBV12-4 to TRBJ2-3; D is possibly TRBD1 (6 bases). This CDR3 is 15 amino acids long. Between the trimmed V and J ends, which lost 4 bases and 0 bases, there was a span of 11 bases. CDR3 residues: CASSWGQGSTDTQYF. CDR3 in DNA: TGTGCCAGCAGTTGGGGGCAGGGGAGCACAGATACGCAGTATTTT.

This clonotype has only a few counts. The J gene is TRBJ2-1, the V gene TRBV9; D unresolved. CDR1 is SGDLS, CDR2 YYNGEE, per germline. The CDR3 loop spans 13 amino acids. Trimming cost V 2 bases and J 5 bases, with 8 bases left between them. The CDR3 sequence is CASSVRSDNEQFF. The CDR3 DNA reads as TGTGCCAGCAGCGTTCGAAGTGACAATGAGCAGTTCTTC.

This clonotype was detected only a few times. The chain carries TRBV5-1 and TRBJ2-3; D is unclear. CDR3 size: 13 residues. Trimming shortened V by 0 bases and J by 9 bases, and 11 bases separated the two germline ends. CDR1 is SGHRS, CDR2 YFSETQ, per germline. CDR3 protein: CASSLDRFRTQYF. For the CDR3, the DNA is TGCGCCAGCAGCTTGGACCGGTTTCGGACGCAGTATTTT.

The chain recombines TRBV20-1 with TRBJ2-3, with 14 bases identical to TRBD2. Germline V lookup: CDR1 DFQATT, CDR2 SNEGSKA (reference sequence). The J segment lost 3 bases and the V segment lost 6 bases, leaving 5 bases of the junction unmatched. CDR3 length: 15 residues. The CDR3 here is CSAPGLAGGTDTQYF. DNA of the CDR3: TGCAGTGCCCCCGGACTAGCGGGAGGAACAGATACGCAGTATTTT.

The chain links TRBV6-5 to TRBJ2-4; 8 bases match TRBD1. Germline V lookup: CDR1 MNHEY, CDR2 SVGAGI. With V trimmed by 0 bases and J by 5 bases, 9 bases remained unmatched. CDR3 length: 17 amino acids. CDR3: CASSYSPRGREENIQYF. In DNA form, the CDR3 reads TGTGCCAGCAGTTACTCACCCAGGGGGCGCGAGGAAAACATTCAGTACTTC.

This chain uses TRBV3-1 with TRBJ2-1; 8 bases fit TRBD2. Germline V gives CDR1 LGHDT, CDR2 YNNKEL (reference sequence). This CDR3 has 16 amino acids. V was clipped by 4 bases and J by 2 bases; unmatched bases: 7. CDR3 DNA: TGTGCCAGCAGCCTCACGACTAGCGTGACCTACAATGAGCAGTTCTTC. It yields the protein CASSLTTSVTYNEQFF.

The chain has TRBV10-3 and TRBJ2-2; D remains ambiguous. Germline CDR1 ENHRY, CDR2 SYGVKD. The CDR3 is made up of 14 amino acids. With 0 bases removed from V and 4 bases from J, the gap between germline ends came to 6 bases. CDR3 bases: TGTGCCATCAGTGAGTCGGTTGGCACCGGGGAGCTGTTTTTT. This codes for CAISESVGTGELFF.

This clonotype was detected ten times or more. The chain is built from TRBV7-9 and TRBJ1-1; D unclear. The CDR3 spans 12 residues. The germline V gene has CDR1 SEHNR and CDR2 FQNEAQ (reference sequence). Deletions cut 5 bases from V and 0 bases from J, with 4 bases between. The CDR3: CASSRVNTEAFF. For the CDR3, the DNA is TGTGCCAGCAGCCGGGTGAACACTGAAGCTTTCTTT.

This clonotype has a handful of counts. V and J are TRBV5-8 and TRBJ2-3; 11 bases align to TRBD2. CDR3 length: 17 residues. V shed 6 bases and J 1 base; nucleotides not matched to a gene: 10. Germline V gene sequence: CDR1 SGHTS, CDR2 YDEGEE. CDR3 DNA: TGTGCCAGCACCCGGGGTGATAGCGGGGGGGGCACAGATACGCAGTATTTT. Amino acid sequence: CASTRGDSGGGTDTQYF.

The chain links TRBV6-1 to TRBJ2-4; 10 positions agree with TRBD2. The V gene end was trimmed by 1 base and the J gene end by 8 bases; junction bases not matched to a gene: 5. Germline V gene data show CDR1 as MNHNS and CDR2 as SASEGT. The CDR3 has 15 residues. CDR3 coding DNA: TGTGCCAGCAGTGAAGGCCTAGCGGGGGTGTACATTCAGTACTTC. The encoded protein is CASSEGLAGVYIQYF.